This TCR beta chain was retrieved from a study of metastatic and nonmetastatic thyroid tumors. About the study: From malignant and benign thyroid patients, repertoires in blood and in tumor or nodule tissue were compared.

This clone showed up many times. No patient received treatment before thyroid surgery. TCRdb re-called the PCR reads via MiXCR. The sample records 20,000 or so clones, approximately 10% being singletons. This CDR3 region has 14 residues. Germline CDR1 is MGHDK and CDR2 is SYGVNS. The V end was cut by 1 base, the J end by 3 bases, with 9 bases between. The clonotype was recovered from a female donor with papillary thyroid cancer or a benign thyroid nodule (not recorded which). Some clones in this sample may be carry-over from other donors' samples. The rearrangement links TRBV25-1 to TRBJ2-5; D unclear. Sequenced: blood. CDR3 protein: CASSESHPKETQYF. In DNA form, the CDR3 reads TGTGCCAGCAGTGAATCCCATCCTAAAGAGACCCAGTACTTC.